Below, 30 T cell receptor beta chains from the same sample are listed, as sequenced in a study of T cells after yellow fever vaccination. TCRdb redid the calling of the 5' RACE reads with MiXCR, one entry per CDR3 protein. The sample has hundreds of thousands of distinct CDR3 sequences, roughly 4.8% seen once; the top ten hold under 3.5%. Sample: CD4+ T cells sorted from PBMCs, taken on the day of the yellow fever booster vaccination. Receptors were obtained from a man between 18 and 35 years old who received the YFV17D yellow fever vaccine.

The rearrangement uses TRBV12-3 or TRBV12-4 and TRBJ1-5; D remains unclear. V was trimmed by 5 bases and J by 1 base, leaving 15 bases between them. The length of the CDR3 is 16 residues. Here the CDR3 reads CASSAGLHTSNQPQHF. The DNA for the CDR3 is TGTGCCAGCAGTGCGGGTCTGCATACCAGCAATCAGCCCCAGCATTTT.

The DNA of the CDR3 is TGTGCCACCGGAAGACGAGCTATAGCGGGGGGGTTGACTGAGCAGTTCTTC. Protein sequence: CATGRRAIAGGLTEQFF. The chain employs TRBV24-1 and TRBJ2-1, with 11 nucleotides matching TRBD2. This CDR3 has 17 amino acids. With 9 bases clipped from V and 9 bases from J, the junction kept 18 bases outside the gene matches. Germline V gene sequence: CDR1 KGHDR, CDR2 SFDVKD.

This clonotype appeared many times. The chain uses TRBV12-3 or TRBV12-4 and TRBJ1-2; 10 bases line up with TRBD1. The CDR3 runs 14 residues. J gave up 4 bases and V 8 bases, and 7 bases lay outside the gene matches. The CDR3 region is CASSPRTGGYGYTF. Here the CDR3 DNA reads TGTGCCAGCTCACCACGGACAGGGGGCTATGGCTACACCTTC.

This clonotype has more than one count but fewer than ten. The V and J genes are TRBV7-2 and TRBJ2-5; 9 nucleotides agree with TRBD2. Germline CDR1 reads SGHTA; CDR2 reads FQGNSA. The V gene end was trimmed by 1 base and the J gene end by 5 bases; junction bases not matched to a gene: 8. The CDR3 runs to 16 residues. The CDR3 region is CASSLGGGGAGETQYF. CDR3 coding DNA: TGTGCCAGCAGCTTAGGTGGCGGGGGGGCCGGTGAGACCCAGTACTTC.

This clonotype came up a few times. This sequence joins TRBV5-1 and TRBJ2-1; 10 bases fit TRBD2. J gave up 10 bases and V 4 bases, and 11 bases lay outside the gene matches. Per the germline V gene, CDR1 is SGHRS and CDR2 is YFSETQ. This CDR3 comprises 15 residues. The CDR3 DNA follows: TGCGCCAGCAGCACCAGCGGGGGGGTCCTGGGGGAGCAGTTCTTC. The encoded protein is CASSTSGGVLGEQFF.

The genes are TRBV20-1 and TRBJ2-3; 9 bases align to TRBD1. The CDR3 runs 16 residues. CDR1 and CDR2 from the germline V gene are DFQATT and SNEGSKA (reference sequence). After removal of 0 bases from V and 4 bases from J, the junction contained 8 bases not matched to a gene. Here the CDR3 DNA reads TGCAGTGCTAGAGACACCGGGACAGGGTGGGCAGATACGCAGTATTTT. It specifies CSARDTGTGWADTQYF.

In the case of this clonotype: At one of its ends the junction is not consistent with the germline gene, which may arise from a read error. This chain joins TRBV20-1 and TRBJ1-6; D unclear. The germline V gene has CDR1 DFQATT and CDR2 SNEGSKA (reference sequence). The CDR3 runs to 18 residues. This chain's CDR3 is CSARGWVHGSSYISPLHF. In DNA, the CDR3 is TGCAGTGCCCGAGGGTGGGTTCATGGGAGCTCCTATATTTCACCCCTCCACTTT.

This clonotype was counted a few times. One end of the junction does not line up with germline, which may come from a read error. The chain carries TRBV11-2 and TRBJ2-5; D call uncertain. Germline CDR1 SGHAT, CDR2 FQNNGV. There are 12 residues in the CDR3. The CDR3: CASSLDHETQYF. The CDR3 DNA follows: TGTGCCAGCAGCTTAGACCATGAGACCCAGTACTTC.

The gene calls are TRBV7-2 and TRBJ1-2, with TRBD1 as a possible D gene (5 bases). Looked up from germline, CDR1 is SGHTA and CDR2 is FQGNSA. The CDR3 has 14 amino acids. V lost 0 bases and J 8 bases, leaving 13 bases between the germline ends. In nucleotides, the CDR3 is TGTGCCAGCAGCTTAGCTCGCAGGGAAGAGGGCTACACCTTC. This sequence encodes CASSLARREEGYTF.

The chain is built from TRBV6-2 or TRBV6-3 and TRBJ1-2; D gene uncertain. This CDR3 is 14 amino acids long. Germline-derived CDR1 and CDR2 are MNHEY and SVGEGT. V shed 2 bases and J shed 6 bases, with 13 bases lying between them. As DNA, the CDR3 is TGTGCCAGCAGTTACGCAAAGGTCTGGAATGGCTACACCTTC. As protein: CASSYAKVWNGYTF.

This clonotype was detected ten times or more. The chain joins TRBV4-3 to TRBJ2-1, with D hard to call. The CDR3 is 15 amino acids. Germline CDR1 and CDR2: LGHNA and YSLEER. The V and J ends lost 2 bases and 0 bases respectively, with 8 bases between them. In DNA, the CDR3 is TGCGCCAGCAGCCAACGGTCCAGCTCCTACAATGAGCAGTTCTTC. Its protein product is CASSQRSSSYNEQFF.

V is TRBV9 and J is TRBJ1-5; D is possibly TRBD1 (6 bases). This CDR3 contains 13 residues. The V end lost 5 bases, the J end lost 3 bases, and 9 bases lay between the germline ends. CDR1 and CDR2 from the germline V gene are SGDLS and YYNGEE. The chain's CDR3 is CASSRQDNQPQHF. CDR3 bases: TGTGCCAGCAGTCGACAGGACAATCAGCCCCAGCATTTT.

This clonotype showed up many times. This rearrangement joins TRBV2 to TRBJ1-4; D possibly corresponds to TRBD1 (6 bases). The germline V gene encodes CDR1 SNHLY and CDR2 FYNNEI. V gave up 5 bases and J gave up 3 bases, with 10 bases separating them. CDR3 length equals 14 residues. The CDR3 loop is CASSKQGSNEKLFF. CDR3 nucleotides: TGTGCCAGCAGTAAACAGGGATCTAATGAAAAACTGTTTTTT.

Only a few counts were recorded for this clonotype. This chain links TRBV12-5 with TRBJ2-3; D remains unclear. Germline V gives CDR1 LGHNT, CDR2 FRNRAP. V was trimmed by 3 bases and J by 5 bases, leaving 3 bases between them. The CDR3 contains 11 residues. The CDR3 bases are TGTGCTAGTGGTTTTAGAGATACGCAGTATTTT. It specifies CASGFRDTQYF.

This clonotype has a handful of counts. The chain recombines TRBV5-1 with TRBJ2-6; D is unclear. The CDR3 has 16 amino acids. The V gene's germline CDR1 is SGHRS and CDR2 YFSETQ. V was trimmed by 1 base and J by 4 bases, leaving 12 bases between them. This chain's CDR3 is CASSLSTAAGANVLTF. The CDR3 DNA reads TGCGCCAGCAGCTTGTCGACCGCAGCCGGGGCCAACGTCCTGACTTTC. Filled out from reference TRBV5-1 and TRBJ2-6, the complete variable domain reads KAGVTQTPRYLIKTRGQQVTLSCSPISGHRSVSWYQQTPGQGLQFLFEYFSETQRNKGNFPGRFSGRQFSNSRSEMNVSTLELGDSALYLCASSLSTAAGANVLTFGAGSRLTVL.

This clonotype was seen only a few times. This chain uses TRBV20-1 with TRBJ1-4; 8 bases fit TRBD1. V trimming: 5 bases; J trimming: 7 bases; junction bases outside the gene matches: 9. Germline V gene sequence: CDR1 DFQATT, CDR2 SNEGSKA (reference sequence). The CDR3 consists of 14 residues. The CDR3 DNA sequence: TGCAGTGCTCCGCCCCGGACAGGGTCTGAAAAACTGTTTTTT. Its protein is CSAPPRTGSEKLFF.

The gene calls are TRBV11-2 and TRBJ1-2; a possible D gene is TRBD1 (6 bases). V was clipped by 2 bases and J by 7 bases, with 11 bases between them. The CDR3 totals 13 residues. The germline CDR1 and CDR2 sequences are SGHAT and FQNNGV. The chain's CDR3 is CASSLRGASGYTF. CDR3 coding DNA: TGTGCCAGCAGCTTAAGGGGGGCGAGTGGCTACACCTTC. The complete variable domain, with remaining parts taken from reference TRBV11-2 and TRBJ1-2, reads EAGVAQSPRYKIIEKRQSVAFWCNPISGHATLYWYQQILGQGPKLLIQFQNNGVVDDSQLPKDRFSAERLKGVDSTLKIQPAKLEDSAVYLCASSLRGASGYTFGSGTRLTVV.

The chain carries TRBV20-1 and TRBJ1-2, with 7 nucleotides matching TRBD1. This CDR3 region has 14 residues. Trimming at V came to 5 bases and at J to 4 bases, leaving 10 bases not matched to a gene. The germline gives CDR1 DFQATT, CDR2 SNEGSKA (reference sequence). The CDR3 nucleotides read TGCAGTGCTGGGGGGACAGCCGAGATCTATGGCTACACCTTC. Translation gives CSAGGTAEIYGYTF.

The chain combines TRBV7-9 with TRBJ2-3, with D hard to call. The CDR3 extends over 11 amino acids. Trimming pared 7 bases from V and 5 bases from J, leaving 7 bases between. CDR1 SEHNR and CDR2 FQNEAQ come from the germline V gene (reference sequence). The CDR3 loop reads CASTSGDTQYF. In DNA form, the CDR3 reads TGTGCCAGCACCTCTGGAGATACGCAGTATTTT.

The chain has TRBV20-1 and TRBJ2-1, with D tentatively TRBD2 (6 bases). Per the germline V gene, CDR1 is DFQATT and CDR2 is SNEGSKA (reference sequence). V was pared by 5 bases and J by 13 bases, with 27 bases between. The CDR3 extends over 15 amino acids. The CDR3 region has the DNA TGCAGTGCTTCCCTGGGACTCCTCTACAGAGATCCTCAGTTCTTC. Translation gives CSASLGLLYRDPQFF.

The gene calls are TRBV5-1 and TRBJ2-3; no firm D call. There are 13 residues in the CDR3. Trimming took off 4 bases at V and 4 bases at J, with 10 bases between the two ends. CDR1 is SGHRS, CDR2 YFSETQ, per germline. CDR3 loop: CASSREGSDTQYF. In DNA form, the CDR3 reads TGCGCCAGCAGCCGAGAAGGATCAGATACGCAGTATTTT. Drawing the rest from reference TRBV5-1 and TRBJ2-3, the complete variable domain is KAGVTQTPRYLIKTRGQQVTLSCSPISGHRSVSWYQQTPGQGLQFLFEYFSETQRNKGNFPGRFSGRQFSNSRSEMNVSTLELGDSALYLCASSREGSDTQYFGPGTRLTVL.

This clonotype was seen ten or more times. The genes are TRBV5-5 and TRBJ2-7; D gene uncertain. The CDR3 contains 16 residues. The germline CDR1 and CDR2 sequences are SGHKS and YYEKEE (reference sequence). Trimming pared 4 bases from V and 0 bases from J, leaving 17 bases between. In nucleotides, the CDR3 is TGTGCCAGCAGCCCCCCATTTGTGATGGGCTCCTACGAGCAGTACTTC. This codes for CASSPPFVMGSYEQYF.

This sequence joins TRBV7-8 and TRBJ2-3; 7 bases are a match to TRBD2. Germline CDR1 SGHVS, CDR2 FQNEAQ. Trimming at V came to 3 bases and at J to 1 base, leaving 10 bases not matched to a gene. The CDR3 is 17 amino acids. The CDR3 DNA reads TGTGCCAGCAGCTTGACTCCGGGGGGTAGAGGCACAGATACGCAGTATTTT. Translation gives CASSLTPGGRGTDTQYF.

The CDR3 loop is CSVEHTGAFF. As DNA, the CDR3 is TGCAGCGTTGAACATACGGGTGCTTTCTTT. The chain carries TRBV29-1 and TRBJ1-1; D is unresolved. CDR3 size: 10 residues. V was pared by 2 bases and J by 11 bases, with 9 bases between. Germline CDR1 is SQVTM and CDR2 is ANQGSEA. The full variable domain, completed using reference TRBV29-1 and TRBJ1-1, is SAVISQKPSRDICQRGTSLTIQCQVDSQVTMMFWYRQQPGQSLTLIATANQGSEATYESGFVIDKFPISRPNLTFSTLTVSNMSPEDSSIYLCSVEHTGAFFGQGTRLTVV.

The chain couples TRBV5-4 to TRBJ2-1, with 7 bases fitting TRBD2. Germline loops: CDR1 SGHNT, CDR2 YYREEE (reference sequence). CDR3 length equals 14 residues. V dropped 1 base and J dropped 7; count of bases not matched to a gene: 5. CDR3 region: CASSLREARNEQFF. CDR3 in DNA: TGTGCCAGCAGCTTGCGGGAGGCAAGGAATGAGCAGTTCTTC.

This rearrangement joins TRBV14 to TRBJ1-6, with D unresolved. The germline V and J ends were trimmed by 3 bases and 10 bases, with 10 bases remaining between them. From germline, CDR1 is SGHDN and CDR2 FVKESK. There are 13 residues in the CDR3. Written as DNA, the CDR3 is TGTGCCAGCAGCCACGACCACCGCTCACCCCTCCACTTT. Its translation: CASSHDHRSPLHF. Full variable domain (rest looked up from reference TRBV14 and TRBJ1-6): EAGVTQFPSHSVIEKGQTVTLRCDPISGHDNLYWYRRVMGKEIKFLLHFVKESKQDESGMPNNRFLAERTGGTYSTLKVQPAELEDSGVYFCASSHDHRSPLHFGNGTRLTVT.

V usage is TRBV6-1 and J usage is TRBJ1-2; 9 positions agree with TRBD1. Trimming took 2 bases from V and 11 from J; bases not matched to a gene: 6. Germline V gene data show CDR1 as MNHNS and CDR2 as SASEGT. The CDR3 spans 13 residues. CDR3 in amino acids: CASSEIQGASYTF. DNA for the CDR3: TGTGCCAGCAGTGAAATACAGGGGGCGAGTTACACCTTC.

This clonotype was recorded many times. V usage is TRBV11-2 and J usage is TRBJ2-3; D is perhaps TRBD1 (6 bases). The ends were cut back, 5 bases at V and 2 bases at J, with 14 bases in the middle. The V gene's germline CDR1 is SGHAT and CDR2 FQNNGV. The CDR3 runs 15 residues. The CDR3 sequence: CASSHVDSLTDTQYF. The CDR3 DNA reads as TGTGCCAGCAGCCACGTGGACAGCCTCACAGATACGCAGTATTTT.

This clonotype has more than one count but fewer than ten. The V call is TRBV4-1, the J call TRBJ1-4; D ambiguous. The germline CDR1 and CDR2 sequences are MGHRA and YSYEKL. Deletions cut 0 bases from V and 8 bases from J, with 10 bases between. The CDR3 is 14 residues long. DNA for the CDR3: TGCGCCAGCAGCCAAGAACGAGTAAGCGAAAAACTGTTTTTT. The encoded protein is CASSQERVSEKLFF.

This clonotype was observed a few times. The chain links TRBV24-1 to TRBJ1-5; no clear D gene. The CDR3 has 13 residues. Germline CDR1 is KGHDR and CDR2 is SFDVKD. The V end was cut by 3 bases, the J end by 6 bases, with 8 bases between. The CDR3 DNA reads TGTGCCACCAGTGATGACGGGTCTCAGCCCCAGCATTTT. As protein: CATSDDGSQPQHF.